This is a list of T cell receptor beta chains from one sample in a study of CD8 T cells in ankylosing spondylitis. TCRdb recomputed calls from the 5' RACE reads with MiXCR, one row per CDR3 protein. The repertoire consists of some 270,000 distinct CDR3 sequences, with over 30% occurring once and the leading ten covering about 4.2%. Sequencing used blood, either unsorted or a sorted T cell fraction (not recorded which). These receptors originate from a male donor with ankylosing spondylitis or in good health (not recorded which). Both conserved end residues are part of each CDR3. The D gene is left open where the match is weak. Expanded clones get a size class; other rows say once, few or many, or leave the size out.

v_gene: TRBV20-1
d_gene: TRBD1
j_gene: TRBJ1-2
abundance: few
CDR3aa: CSARDPSPRGGYGYTF
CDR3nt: TGCAGTGCTAGAGACCCATCACCCAGGGGGGGCTATGGCTACACCTTC

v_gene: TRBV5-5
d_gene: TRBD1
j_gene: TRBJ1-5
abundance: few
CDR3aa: CASSLQGAGNQPQHF
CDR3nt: TGTGCCAGCAGCTTGCAGGGGGCGGGCAATCAGCCCCAGCATTTT

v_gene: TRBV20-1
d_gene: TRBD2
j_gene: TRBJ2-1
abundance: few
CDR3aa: CSAITSVVGEQFF
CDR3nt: TGCAGTGCTATAACTAGCGTAGTCGGTGAGCAGTTCTTC

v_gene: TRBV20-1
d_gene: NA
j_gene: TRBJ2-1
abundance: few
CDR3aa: CSARDRAILNEQFF
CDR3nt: TGCAGTGCTAGAGATAGGGCGATCTTAAATGAGCAGTTCTTC

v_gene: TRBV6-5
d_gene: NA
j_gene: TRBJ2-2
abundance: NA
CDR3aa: CASSYSNGNTGELFF
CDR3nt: TGTGCCAGCAGTTACTCGAACGGGAACACCGGGGAGCTGTTTTTT

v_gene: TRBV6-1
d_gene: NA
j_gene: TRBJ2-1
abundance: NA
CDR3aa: CASSVVRAYNEQFF
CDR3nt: TGTGCCAGCAGTGTTGTGAGGGCCTACAATGAGCAGTTCTTC

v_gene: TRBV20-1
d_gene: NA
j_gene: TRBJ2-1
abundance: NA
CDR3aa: CSARTTAGYNEQFF
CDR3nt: TGCAGTGCGAGGACCACGGCCGGCTACAATGAGCAGTTCTTC

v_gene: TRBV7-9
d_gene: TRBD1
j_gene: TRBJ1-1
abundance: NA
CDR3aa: CASSRRQGPNTEAFF
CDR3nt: TGTGCCAGCAGCCGCAGACAGGGCCCGAACACTGAAGCTTTCTTT

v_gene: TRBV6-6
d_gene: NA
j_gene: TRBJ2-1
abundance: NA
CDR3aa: CASSTPAGGEQFF
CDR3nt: TGTGCCAGCAGTACCCCCGCGGGCGGCGAGCAGTTCTTC

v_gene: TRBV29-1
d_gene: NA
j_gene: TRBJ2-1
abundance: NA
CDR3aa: CSVTAEYNEQFF
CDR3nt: TGCAGCGTTACGGCAGAGTACAATGAGCAGTTCTTC